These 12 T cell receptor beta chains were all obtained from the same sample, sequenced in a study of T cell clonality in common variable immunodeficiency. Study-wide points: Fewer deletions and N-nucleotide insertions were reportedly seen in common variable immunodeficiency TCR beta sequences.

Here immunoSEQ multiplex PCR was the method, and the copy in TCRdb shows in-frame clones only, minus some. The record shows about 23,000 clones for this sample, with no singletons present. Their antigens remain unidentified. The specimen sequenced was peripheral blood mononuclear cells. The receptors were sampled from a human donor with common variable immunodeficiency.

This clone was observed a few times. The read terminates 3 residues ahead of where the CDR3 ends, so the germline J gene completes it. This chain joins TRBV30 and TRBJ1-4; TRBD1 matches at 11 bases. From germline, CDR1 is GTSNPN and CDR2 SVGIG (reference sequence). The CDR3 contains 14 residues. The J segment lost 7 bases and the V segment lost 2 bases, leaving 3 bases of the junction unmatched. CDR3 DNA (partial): TGTGCCTGGAGTCCGGGACAGGGGGTTGAAAAA. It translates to CAWSPGQGVEK. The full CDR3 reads CAWSPGQGVEKLFF. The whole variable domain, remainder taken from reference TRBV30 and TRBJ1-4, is SQTIHQWPATLVQPVGSPLSLECTVEGTSNPNLYWYRQAAGRGLQLLFYSVGIGQISSEVPQNLSASRPQDRQFILSSKKLLLSDSGFYLCAWSPGQGVEKLFFGSGTQLSVL.

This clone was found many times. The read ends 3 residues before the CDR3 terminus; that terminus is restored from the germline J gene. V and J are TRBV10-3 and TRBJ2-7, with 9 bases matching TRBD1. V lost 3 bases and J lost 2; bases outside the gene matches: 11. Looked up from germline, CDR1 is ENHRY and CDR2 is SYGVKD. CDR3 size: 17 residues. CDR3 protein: CAISEIRGTGRTYEQYF. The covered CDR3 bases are TGTGCCATCAGTGAAATTCGAGGGACAGGGAGAACCTACGAG.

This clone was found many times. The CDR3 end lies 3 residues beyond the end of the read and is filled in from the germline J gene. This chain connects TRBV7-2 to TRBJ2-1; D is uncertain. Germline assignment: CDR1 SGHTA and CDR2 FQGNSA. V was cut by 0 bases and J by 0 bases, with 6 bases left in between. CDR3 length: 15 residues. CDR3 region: CASSLAYSSYNEQFF. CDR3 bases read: TGTGCCAGCAGCTTAGCTTATAGCTCCTACAATGAG. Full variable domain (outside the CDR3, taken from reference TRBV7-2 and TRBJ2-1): GAGVSQSPSNKVTEKGKDVELRCDPISGHTALYWYRQSLGQGLEFLIYFQGNSAPDKSGLPSDRFSAERTGGSVSTLTIQRTQQEDSAVYLCASSLAYSSYNEQFFGPGTRLTVL.

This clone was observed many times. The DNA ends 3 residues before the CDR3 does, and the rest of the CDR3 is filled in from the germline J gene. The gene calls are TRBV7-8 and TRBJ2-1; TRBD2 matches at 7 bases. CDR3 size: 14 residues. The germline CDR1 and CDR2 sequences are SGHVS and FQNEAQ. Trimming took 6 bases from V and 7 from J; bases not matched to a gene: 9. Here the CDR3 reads CASRGRGRTNEQFF. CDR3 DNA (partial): TGTGCCAGCAGGGGGCGGGGGAGGACGAATGAG.

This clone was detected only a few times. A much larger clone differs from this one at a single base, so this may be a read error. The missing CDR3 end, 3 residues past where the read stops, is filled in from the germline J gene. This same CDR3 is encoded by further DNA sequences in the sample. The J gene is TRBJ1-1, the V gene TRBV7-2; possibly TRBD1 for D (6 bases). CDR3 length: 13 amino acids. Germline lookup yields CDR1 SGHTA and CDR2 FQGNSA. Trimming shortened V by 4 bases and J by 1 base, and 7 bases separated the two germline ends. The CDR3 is CASSSQGNTEAFF. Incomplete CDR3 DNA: TGTGCCAGCAGCTCACAGGGGAACACTGAA.

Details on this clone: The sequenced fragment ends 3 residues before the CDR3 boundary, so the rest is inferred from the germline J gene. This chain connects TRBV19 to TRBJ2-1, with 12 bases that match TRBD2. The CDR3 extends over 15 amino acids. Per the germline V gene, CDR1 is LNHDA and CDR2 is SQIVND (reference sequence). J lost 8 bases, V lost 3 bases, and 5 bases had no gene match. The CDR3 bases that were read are TGTGCCAGTAGTATGACTAGCGGGAGTTATGATGAG. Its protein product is CASSMTSGSYDE. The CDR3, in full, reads CASSMTSGSYDEQFF.

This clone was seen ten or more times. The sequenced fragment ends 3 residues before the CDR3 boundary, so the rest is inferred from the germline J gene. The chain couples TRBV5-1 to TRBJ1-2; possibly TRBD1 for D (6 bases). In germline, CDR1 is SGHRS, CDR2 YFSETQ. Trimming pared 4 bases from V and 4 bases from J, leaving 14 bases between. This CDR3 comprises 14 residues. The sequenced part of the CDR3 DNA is TGCGCCAGCAGCGAAAACAGGGCTCTCTATGGC. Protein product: CASSENRALYG. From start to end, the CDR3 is CASSENRALYGYTF.

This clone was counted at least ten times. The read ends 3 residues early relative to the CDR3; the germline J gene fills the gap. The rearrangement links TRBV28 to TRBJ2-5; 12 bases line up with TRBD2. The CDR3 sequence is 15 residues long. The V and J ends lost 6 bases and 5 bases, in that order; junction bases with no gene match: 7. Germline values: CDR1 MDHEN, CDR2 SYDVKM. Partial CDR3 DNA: TGTGCCAGCAGCTCCCTAGCGGGAGGGCGGGAGACC. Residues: CASSSLAGGRET. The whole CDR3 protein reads CASSSLAGGRETQYF.

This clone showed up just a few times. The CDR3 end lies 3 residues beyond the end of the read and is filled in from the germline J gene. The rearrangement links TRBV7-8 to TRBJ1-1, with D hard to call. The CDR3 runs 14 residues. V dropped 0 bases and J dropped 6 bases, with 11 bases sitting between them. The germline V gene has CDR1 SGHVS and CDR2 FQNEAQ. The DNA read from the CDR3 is TGTGCCAGCAGCTTAGCAGCACAGTCGGCTGAA. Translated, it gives CASSLAAQSAE. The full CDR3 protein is CASSLAAQSAEAFF.

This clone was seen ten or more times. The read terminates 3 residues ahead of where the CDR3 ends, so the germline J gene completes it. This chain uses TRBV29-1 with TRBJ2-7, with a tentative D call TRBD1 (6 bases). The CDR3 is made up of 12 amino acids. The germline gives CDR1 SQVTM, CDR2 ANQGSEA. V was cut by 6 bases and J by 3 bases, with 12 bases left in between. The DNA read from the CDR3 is TGCAGCGTGGGGCTAGGGGGCTACGAG. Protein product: CSVGLGGYE. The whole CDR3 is CSVGLGGYEQYF.

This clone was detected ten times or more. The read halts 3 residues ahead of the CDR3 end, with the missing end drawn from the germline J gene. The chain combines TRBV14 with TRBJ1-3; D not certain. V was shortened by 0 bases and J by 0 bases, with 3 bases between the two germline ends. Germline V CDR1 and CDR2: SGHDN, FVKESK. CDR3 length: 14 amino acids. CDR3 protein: CASSQEYSGNTIYF. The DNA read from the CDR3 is TGTGCCAGCAGCCAAGAATACTCTGGAAACACC.

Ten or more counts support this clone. The sequenced CDR3 bases are TGTGCCAGCTCTCTGGCCCCATTCAATCAGCCC. Amino acid sequence: CASSLAPFNQP. The entire CDR3 reads CASSLAPFNQPQHF. The chain joins TRBV18 to TRBJ1-5; the D is unclear. The read finishes 3 residues shy of the CDR3 end, and the germline J gene is used to complete it. Germline values: CDR1 KGHSH, CDR2 LQKENI. The length of the CDR3 is 14 residues. The V end was cut by 6 bases, the J end by 3 bases, with 12 bases between.